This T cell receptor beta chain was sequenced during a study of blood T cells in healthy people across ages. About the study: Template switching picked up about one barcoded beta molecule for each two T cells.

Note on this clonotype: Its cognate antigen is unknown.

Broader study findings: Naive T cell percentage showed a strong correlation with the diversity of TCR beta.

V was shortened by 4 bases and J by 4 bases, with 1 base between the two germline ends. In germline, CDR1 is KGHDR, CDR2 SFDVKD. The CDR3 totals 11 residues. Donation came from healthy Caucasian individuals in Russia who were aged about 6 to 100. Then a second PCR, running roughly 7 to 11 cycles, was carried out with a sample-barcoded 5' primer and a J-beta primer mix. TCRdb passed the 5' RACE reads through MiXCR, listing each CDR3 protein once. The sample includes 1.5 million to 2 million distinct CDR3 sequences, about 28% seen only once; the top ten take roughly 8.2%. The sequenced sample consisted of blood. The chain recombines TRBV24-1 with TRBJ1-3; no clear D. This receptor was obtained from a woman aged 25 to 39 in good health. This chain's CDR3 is CATSDGNTIYF. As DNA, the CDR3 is TGTGCCACCAGTGACGGAAACACCATATATTTT.